Listed below are T cell receptor beta chains from one sample, sequenced in a study of T cells in tumors after PD-1 blockade. This table comes from immunoSEQ multiplex PCR, and its TCRdb copy is limited to in-frame clones, with some not included. The sample contains approximately 47,000 clones, 70% to 85% of which appear only once. Source: PBMCs, taken before anti-PD-1 therapy. The receptors shown here come from a human donor with advanced basal cell or squamous cell carcinoma (not recorded which). The CDR3 runs from the conserved cysteine through the conserved F or W. The D gene is left open where the match is weak. Rows may omit the clone size; those that give it use once, few, many or a size class.

j_gene: TRBJ1-6
abundance: NA
v_gene: TRBV12-2
d_gene: NA
CDR3aa: CASRFSDRGGSPLHF
CDR3nt: TGTGCAAGTCGCTTTTCGGACAGGGGAGGGTCACCCCTCCACTTT

j_gene: TRBJ2-4
abundance: NA
v_gene: TRBV7-2
d_gene: NA
CDR3aa: CASSPRVRDIQYF
CDR3nt: TGTGCCAGCAGCCCCAGGGTTCGAGACATTCAGTACTTC

j_gene: TRBJ2-3
abundance: once
v_gene: TRBV3-1/TRBV3-2
d_gene: NA
CDR3aa: CASSHRGPSMDTQYF
CDR3nt: TGTGCCAGCAGCCATCGGGGCCCTAGTATGGATACGCAGTATTTT

j_gene: TRBJ1-1
abundance: NA
v_gene: TRBV9
d_gene: NA
CDR3aa: CASSEGPLPNTEAFF
CDR3nt: TGTGCCAGCAGCGAGGGACCCTTGCCCAACACTGAAGCTTTCTTT

j_gene: TRBJ2-3
abundance: NA
v_gene: TRBV5-6
d_gene: NA
CDR3aa: CASSLASASTDTQYF
CDR3nt: TGTGCCAGCAGCTTGGCGTCAGCCTCCACAGATACGCAGTATTTT

j_gene: TRBJ2-5
abundance: NA
v_gene: TRBV24-1
d_gene: NA
CDR3aa: CATSDLKRDKETQYF
CDR3nt: TGTGCCACCAGTGATTTGAAGAGGGACAAAGAGACCCAGTACTTC

j_gene: TRBJ1-1
abundance: NA
v_gene: TRBV5-4
d_gene: NA
CDR3aa: CASSLVGTDTEAFF
CDR3nt: TGTGCCAGCAGCTTGGTTGGGACGGACACTGAAGCTTTCTTT

j_gene: TRBJ2-1
abundance: once
v_gene: TRBV19
d_gene: TRBD1
CDR3aa: CASSGQGEVAYNEQFF
CDR3nt: TGTGCCAGTAGCGGACAGGGGGAAGTTGCCTACAATGAGCAGTTCTTC

j_gene: TRBJ1-1
abundance: NA
v_gene: TRBV5-1
d_gene: NA
CDR3aa: CASSLEITGEAFF
CDR3nt: TGCGCCAGCAGCTTGGAAATTACAGGAGAAGCTTTCTTT

j_gene: TRBJ1-1
abundance: NA
v_gene: TRBV14
d_gene: NA
CDR3aa: CASSLVSNTEAFF
CDR3nt: TGTGCCAGCAGCCTTGTCTCTAACACTGAAGCTTTCTTT

j_gene: TRBJ1-3
abundance: NA
v_gene: TRBV19
d_gene: NA
CDR3aa: CASSMGSGVSGNTIYF
CDR3nt: TGTGCCAGTAGTATGGGCTCGGGAGTCTCTGGAAACACCATATATTTT

j_gene: TRBJ1-1
abundance: NA
v_gene: TRBV5-4
d_gene: TRBD1
CDR3aa: CASSFTGGTEAFF
CDR3nt: TGTGCCAGCAGCTTCACAGGGGGCACTGAAGCTTTCTTT

j_gene: TRBJ2-1
abundance: NA
v_gene: TRBV3-1/TRBV3-2
d_gene: NA
CDR3aa: CASSQEAEPYNEQFF
CDR3nt: TGTGCCAGCAGCCAAGAAGCCGAACCCTACAATGAGCAGTTCTTC

j_gene: TRBJ2-1
abundance: NA
v_gene: TRBV6-1
d_gene: TRBD1
CDR3aa: CASSEPGTGAYNEQFF
CDR3nt: TGTGCCAGCAGTGAACCCGGGACAGGGGCTTACAATGAGCAGTTCTTC

j_gene: TRBJ1-1
abundance: few
v_gene: TRBV9
d_gene: TRBD1
CDR3aa: CASSVSGTGGTEAFF
CDR3nt: TGTGCCAGCAGCGTTTCCGGGACAGGGGGCACTGAAGCTTTCTTT

j_gene: TRBJ1-5
abundance: NA
v_gene: TRBV5-3
d_gene: TRBD1
CDR3aa: CARSLSRGPEPQHF
CDR3nt: TGTGCCAGAAGCTTGAGTAGGGGGCCAGAGCCCCAGCATTTT

j_gene: TRBJ1-1
abundance: NA
v_gene: TRBV19
d_gene: NA
CDR3aa: CASSPLVGGEAFF
CDR3nt: TGTGCCAGTAGTCCACTCGTCGGGGGTGAAGCTTTCTTT

j_gene: TRBJ2-3
abundance: NA
v_gene: TRBV6-1
d_gene: NA
CDR3aa: CASSEALLSSTDTQYF
CDR3nt: TGTGCCAGCAGTGAAGCGCTTCTCTCTAGCACAGATACGCAGTATTTT

j_gene: TRBJ2-5
abundance: NA
v_gene: TRBV7-5
d_gene: NA
CDR3aa: CVRSLTTGHLQETQYF
CDR3nt: TGTGTCAGAAGCCTTACGACGGGACACCTACAAGAGACCCAGTACTTC

j_gene: TRBJ2-2
abundance: NA
v_gene: TRBV11-3
d_gene: TRBD1
CDR3aa: CASSPLGQGNTGELFF
CDR3nt: TGTGCCAGCAGCCCCCTAGGACAGGGTAACACCGGGGAGCTGTTTTTT

j_gene: TRBJ2-1
abundance: NA
v_gene: TRBV29-1
d_gene: NA
CDR3aa: CSGALVHSYNEQFF
CDR3nt: TGCAGCGGTGCCCTAGTCCACTCCTACAATGAGCAGTTCTTC

j_gene: TRBJ2-1
abundance: NA
v_gene: TRBV9
d_gene: TRBD1
CDR3aa: CASSAGTAYNEQFF
CDR3nt: TGTGCCAGCAGCGCCGGGACAGCCTACAATGAGCAGTTCTTC

j_gene: TRBJ1-4
abundance: NA
v_gene: TRBV7-2
d_gene: NA
CDR3aa: CASSLNGPGGSLEKLFF
CDR3nt: TGTGCCAGCAGCTTAAATGGGCCAGGCGGAAGTCTTGAAAAACTGTTTTTT

j_gene: TRBJ2-1
abundance: NA
v_gene: TRBV28
d_gene: NA
CDR3aa: CASSFRRDTDEQFF
CDR3nt: TGTGCCAGCAGTTTTCGGCGGGATACCGATGAGCAGTTCTTC

j_gene: TRBJ1-6
abundance: NA
v_gene: TRBV7-2
d_gene: NA
CDR3aa: CASSLGRNSPLHF
CDR3nt: TGTGCCAGCAGCTTAGGGCGAAATTCACCCCTCCACTTT

j_gene: TRBJ1-2
abundance: NA
v_gene: TRBV5-1
d_gene: TRBD1
CDR3aa: CASAVTGGKNYGYTF
CDR3nt: TGCGCCAGCGCGGTAACAGGGGGCAAAAACTATGGCTACACCTTC

j_gene: TRBJ1-1
abundance: NA
v_gene: TRBV11-3
d_gene: NA
CDR3aa: CASSLAGEGMNTEAFF
CDR3nt: TGTGCCAGCAGCTTAGCAGGGGAGGGAATGAACACTGAAGCTTTCTTT

j_gene: TRBJ2-7
abundance: NA
v_gene: TRBV18
d_gene: TRBD1
CDR3aa: CASSQADRGVYEQYF
CDR3nt: TGTGCCAGCTCACAAGCCGACAGGGGAGTTTACGAGCAGTACTTC

j_gene: TRBJ1-1
abundance: once
v_gene: TRBV5-1
d_gene: TRBD1
CDR3aa: CASARDRGVSEAFF
CDR3nt: TGCGCCAGCGCACGGGACAGGGGAGTTTCTGAAGCTTTCTTT

j_gene: TRBJ2-2
abundance: NA
v_gene: TRBV7-9
d_gene: NA
CDR3aa: CASSLRSGSTGELFF
CDR3nt: TGTGCCAGCAGCTTAAGGTCAGGGAGCACCGGGGAGCTGTTTTTT

j_gene: TRBJ1-1
abundance: NA
v_gene: TRBV5-4
d_gene: NA
CDR3aa: CASSLDTEAFF
CDR3nt: TGTGCCAGCAGCCTTGACACTGAAGCTTTCTTT

j_gene: TRBJ2-7
abundance: NA
v_gene: TRBV7-6
d_gene: TRBD2
CDR3aa: CASSLTAGAGYEQYF
CDR3nt: TGTGCCAGCAGCTTAACCGCGGGAGCGGGTTACGAGCAGTACTTC

j_gene: TRBJ2-7
abundance: NA
v_gene: TRBV6-4
d_gene: NA
CDR3aa: CASSGLEESSYEQYF
CDR3nt: TGTGCCAGCAGTGGACTCGAGGAGAGCTCCTACGAGCAGTACTTC

j_gene: TRBJ1-6
abundance: NA
v_gene: TRBV18
d_gene: NA
CDR3aa: CASSPGGQGLHSPLHF
CDR3nt: TGTGCCAGCTCACCCGGGGGGCAGGGTTTACACTCACCCCTCCACTTT

j_gene: TRBJ2-1
abundance: NA
v_gene: TRBV27
d_gene: NA
CDR3aa: CASCEAPGNEQFF
CDR3nt: TGTGCCAGCTGTGAGGCTCCGGGCAATGAGCAGTTCTTC

j_gene: TRBJ2-2
abundance: NA
v_gene: TRBV7-3
d_gene: NA
CDR3aa: CASSLSGGANTGELFF
CDR3nt: TGTGCCAGCAGCTTAAGCGGGGGCGCTAACACCGGGGAGCTGTTTTTT

j_gene: TRBJ2-7
abundance: NA
v_gene: TRBV5-1
d_gene: TRBD1
CDR3aa: CASSLQGAAYEQYF
CDR3nt: TGCGCCAGCAGCTTACAGGGGGCCGCCTACGAGCAGTACTTC

j_gene: TRBJ1-5
abundance: NA
v_gene: TRBV7-8
d_gene: NA
CDR3aa: CASSSLPGQPYHQPQHF
CDR3nt: TGTGCCAGCAGCTCACTTCCGGGACAACCCTACCATCAGCCCCAGCATTTT

j_gene: TRBJ1-5
abundance: NA
v_gene: TRBV5-1
d_gene: TRBD1
CDR3aa: CASSETGGNQPQHF
CDR3nt: TGCGCCAGCAGCGAGACAGGGGGCAATCAGCCCCAGCATTTT